Described below is a single T cell receptor beta chain sequence and its context. Its target is unknown. This sample was included in a study of early T cells in non-severe SARS-CoV-2 infection. Study in general: Sequencing was performed on bulk RNA from unsorted whole blood, leaving chains unpaired. The study's findings and limits: Private and CD4 specificities were missed by VDJdb matching, which favored anti-spike CD8 responses.

With V trimmed by 3 bases and J by 0 bases, 5 bases remained unmatched. Germline values: CDR1 SQVTM, CDR2 ANQGSEA. The CDR3 consists of 15 residues. Unique molecular identifiers (one per individual cDNA molecule) were attached. From the 5' RACE reads, TCRdb called clonotypes with MiXCR, one entry per CDR3 protein. The sample contains roughly 80,000 distinct CDR3 sequences, roughly an eighth of which appear only once. The specimen sequenced was whole blood. This TCR derives from an adult who was a healthcare worker with PCR-confirmed SARS-CoV-2 infection or an uninfected control (not recorded which). V usage is TRBV29-1 and J usage is TRBJ2-3; 8 positions match TRBD2. CDR3 in DNA: TGCAGCGTTGATCGGGGGGGAGTGAGCACAGATACGCAGTATTTT. It yields the protein CSVDRGGVSTDTQYF.